This is a list of T cell receptor beta chains from one sample in a study of vaccination and CD4 T cells after COVID-19. TCRdb re-called the PCR reads through MiXCR, storing one row per CDR3 protein. The sample shows over 9,500 distinct CDR3 sequences, about 56% of them seen only once. No cognate antigen is known for these TCRs. The sequencing input was CD4+ T cells from blood, cultured in vitro. The receptors shown here come from a human donor who had recovered from COVID-19. Both conserved end residues are part of each CDR3. A D gene is named only where the DNA matches it firmly. Where a row states a size, it is once, few, many or the class of an expanded clone; other rows omit it.

size: .
D: .
J: TRBJ2-5
V: TRBV14
DNA: TGTGCCAGCAGCCCACCCACGGGCCAAGAGACCCAGTACTTC
CDR3: CASSPPTGQETQYF

size: .
D: .
J: TRBJ2-5
V: TRBV6-5
DNA: TGTGCCAGCAGTTACTCGCCCGGGGGAAAAGAGACCCAGTACTTC
CDR3: CASSYSPGGKETQYF

size: .
D: .
J: TRBJ2-3
V: TRBV6-1
DNA: TGTGCCAGCAGACCAGGGGCTACGTTCCTGGATACGCAGTATTTT
CDR3: CASRPGATFLDTQYF

size: few
D: TRBD1
J: TRBJ1-5
V: TRBV6-1
DNA: TGTGCCAGCAGTCGATACAGGGGACAGGGGAATCAGCCCCAGCATTTT
CDR3: CASSRYRGQGNQPQHF

size: .
D: .
J: TRBJ1-1
V: TRBV6-5
DNA: TGTGCCAGCAGTTACGGGGGGATGAACACTGAAGCTTTCTTT
CDR3: CASSYGGMNTEAFF

size: .
D: .
J: TRBJ2-7
V: TRBV11-3
DNA: TGTGCCAGCAGCTTAGAGGAGGCGGCCTACGAGCAGTACTTC
CDR3: CASSLEEAAYEQYF

size: .
D: .
J: TRBJ2-5
V: TRBV6-1
DNA: TGTGCCAGCGGCTTCGACAGGCCTCCGACCCAGTACTTC
CDR3: CASGFDRPPTQYF

size: .
D: .
J: TRBJ2-1
V: TRBV15
DNA: TGTGCCACCAGCAGTGACCTAGGAAGGGAGCAGTTCTTC
CDR3: CATSSDLGREQFF

size: .
D: .
J: TRBJ1-5
V: TRBV12-3/TRBV12-4
DNA: TGTGCCAGCAGCCCCAATAGCAATCAGCCCCAGCATTTT
CDR3: CASSPNSNQPQHF

size: .
D: TRBD1
J: TRBJ2-7
V: TRBV28
DNA: TGTGCCAGCAGTCCGACAGGGATTTCGGCCGAGCAGTACTTC
CDR3: CASSPTGISAEQYF

size: .
D: .
J: TRBJ2-2
V: TRBV3-1
DNA: TGTGCCAGCAGGGGGCCCTTACCCGACACCGGGGAGCTGTTTTTT
CDR3: CASRGPLPDTGELFF

size: .
D: .
J: TRBJ1-2
V: TRBV11-2
DNA: TGTGCCAGCAGCACCCGGACAGCCACCGGCTACACCTTC
CDR3: CASSTRTATGYTF

size: few
D: TRBD2
J: TRBJ2-3
V: TRBV7-2
DNA: TGTGCCAGCAGCTTTGGGGGAAGACTAGCGGGAGGCTCAGATACGCAGTATTTT
CDR3: CASSFGGRLAGGSDTQYF

size: few
D: .
J: TRBJ2-7
V: TRBV7-2
DNA: TGTGCCAGCAGAAACAGGCCGGGACCTGGCTCCTACGAGCAGTACTTC
CDR3: CASRNRPGPGSYEQYF

size: .
D: TRBD1
J: TRBJ2-4
V: TRBV6-1
DNA: TGTGCCAGCAGTGAAGGCGGGACAGGGGGAAACATTCAGTACTTC
CDR3: CASSEGGTGGNIQYF

size: .
D: TRBD1
J: TRBJ1-2
V: TRBV6-1
DNA: TGTGCCAGCAGAGAGGACAGGGGCTATGGCTACACCTTC
CDR3: CASREDRGYGYTF